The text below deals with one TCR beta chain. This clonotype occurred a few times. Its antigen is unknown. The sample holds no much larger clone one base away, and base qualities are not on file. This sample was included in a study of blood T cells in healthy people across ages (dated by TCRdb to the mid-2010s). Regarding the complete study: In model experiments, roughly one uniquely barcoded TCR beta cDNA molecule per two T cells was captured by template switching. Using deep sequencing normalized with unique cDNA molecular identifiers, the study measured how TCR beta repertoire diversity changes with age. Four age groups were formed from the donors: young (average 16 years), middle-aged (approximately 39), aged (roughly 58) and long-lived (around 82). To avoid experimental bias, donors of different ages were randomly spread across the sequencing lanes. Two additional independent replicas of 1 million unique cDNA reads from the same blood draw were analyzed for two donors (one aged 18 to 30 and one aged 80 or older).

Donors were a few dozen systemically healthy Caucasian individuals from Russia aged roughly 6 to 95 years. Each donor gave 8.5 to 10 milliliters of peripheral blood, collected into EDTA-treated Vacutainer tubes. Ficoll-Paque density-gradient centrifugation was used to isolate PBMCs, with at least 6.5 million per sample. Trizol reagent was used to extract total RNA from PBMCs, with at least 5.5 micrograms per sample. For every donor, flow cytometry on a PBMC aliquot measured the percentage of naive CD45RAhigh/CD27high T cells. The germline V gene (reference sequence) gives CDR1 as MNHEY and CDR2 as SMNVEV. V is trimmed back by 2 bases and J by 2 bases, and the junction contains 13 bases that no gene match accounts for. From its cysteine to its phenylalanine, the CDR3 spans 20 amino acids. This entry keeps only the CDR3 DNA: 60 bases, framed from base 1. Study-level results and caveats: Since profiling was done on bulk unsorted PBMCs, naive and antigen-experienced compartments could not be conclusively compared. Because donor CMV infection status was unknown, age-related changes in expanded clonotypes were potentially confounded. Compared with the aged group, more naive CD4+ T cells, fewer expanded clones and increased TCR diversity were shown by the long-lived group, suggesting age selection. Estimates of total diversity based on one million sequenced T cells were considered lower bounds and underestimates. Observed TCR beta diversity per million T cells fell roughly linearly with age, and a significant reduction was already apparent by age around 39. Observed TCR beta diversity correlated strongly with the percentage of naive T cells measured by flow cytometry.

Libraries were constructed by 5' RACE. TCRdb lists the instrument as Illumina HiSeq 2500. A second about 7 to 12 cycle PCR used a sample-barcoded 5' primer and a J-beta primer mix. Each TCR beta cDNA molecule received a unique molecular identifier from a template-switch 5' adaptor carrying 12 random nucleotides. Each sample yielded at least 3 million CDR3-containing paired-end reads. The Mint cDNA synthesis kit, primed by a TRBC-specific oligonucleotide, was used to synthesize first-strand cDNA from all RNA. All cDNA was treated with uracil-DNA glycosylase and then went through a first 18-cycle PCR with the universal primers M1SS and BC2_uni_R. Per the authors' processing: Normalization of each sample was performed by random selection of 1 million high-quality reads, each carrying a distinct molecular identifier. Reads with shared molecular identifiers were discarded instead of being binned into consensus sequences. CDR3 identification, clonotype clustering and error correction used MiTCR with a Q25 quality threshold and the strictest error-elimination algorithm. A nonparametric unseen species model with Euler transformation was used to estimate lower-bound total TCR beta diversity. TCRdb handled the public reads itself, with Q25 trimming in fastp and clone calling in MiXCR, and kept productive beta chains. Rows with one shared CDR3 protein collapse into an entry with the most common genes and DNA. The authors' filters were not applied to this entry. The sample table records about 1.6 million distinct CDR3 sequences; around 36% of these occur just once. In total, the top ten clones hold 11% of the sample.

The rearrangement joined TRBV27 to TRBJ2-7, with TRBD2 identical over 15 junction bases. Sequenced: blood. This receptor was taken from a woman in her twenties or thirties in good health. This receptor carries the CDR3 CASSLRGITGTSGRPYEQYF. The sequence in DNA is TGTGCCAGCAGTTTAAGAGGGATAACCGGGACTAGCGGGAGGCCCTACGAGCAGTACTTC.